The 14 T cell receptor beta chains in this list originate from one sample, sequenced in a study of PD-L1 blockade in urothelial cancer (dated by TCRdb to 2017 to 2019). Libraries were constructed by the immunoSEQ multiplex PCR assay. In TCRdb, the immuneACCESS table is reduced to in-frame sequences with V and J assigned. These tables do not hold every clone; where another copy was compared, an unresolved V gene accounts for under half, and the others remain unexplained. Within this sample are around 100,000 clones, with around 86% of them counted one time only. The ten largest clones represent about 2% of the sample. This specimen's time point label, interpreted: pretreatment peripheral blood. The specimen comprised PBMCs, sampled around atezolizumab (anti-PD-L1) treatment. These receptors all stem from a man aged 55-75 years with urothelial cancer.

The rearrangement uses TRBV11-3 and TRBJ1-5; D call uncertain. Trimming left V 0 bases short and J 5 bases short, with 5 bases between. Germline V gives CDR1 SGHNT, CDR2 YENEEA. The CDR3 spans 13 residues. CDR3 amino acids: CASSLDFDQPQHF. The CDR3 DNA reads TGTGCCAGCAGCTTAGACTTCGATCAGCCCCAGCATTTT.

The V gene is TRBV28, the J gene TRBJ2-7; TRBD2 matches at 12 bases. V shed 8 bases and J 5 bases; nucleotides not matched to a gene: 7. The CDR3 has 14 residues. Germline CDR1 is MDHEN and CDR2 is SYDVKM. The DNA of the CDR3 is TGTGCCAGCTTAGGACTAGCGGGATACCACGAGCAGTACTTC. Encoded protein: CASLGLAGYHEQYF. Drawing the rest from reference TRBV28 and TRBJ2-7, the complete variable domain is DVKVTQSSRYLVKRTGEKVFLECVQDMDHENMFWYRQDPGLGLRLIYFSYDVKMKEKGDIPEGYSVSREKKERFSLILESASTNQTSMYLCASLGLAGYHEQYFGPGTRLTVT.

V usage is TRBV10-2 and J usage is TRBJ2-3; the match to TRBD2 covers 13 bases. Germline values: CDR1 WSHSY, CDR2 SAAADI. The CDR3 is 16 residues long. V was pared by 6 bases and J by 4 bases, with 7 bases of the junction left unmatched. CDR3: CASSHAGLAGADTQYF. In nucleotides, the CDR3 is TGCGCCAGCAGCCACGCCGGACTAGCGGGGGCAGATACGCAGTATTTT.

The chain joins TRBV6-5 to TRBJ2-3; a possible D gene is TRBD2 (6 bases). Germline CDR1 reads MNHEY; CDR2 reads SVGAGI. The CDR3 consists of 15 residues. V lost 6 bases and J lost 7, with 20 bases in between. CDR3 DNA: TGTGCCAGCAGGTCGGGGGACGGAGGTCGAAATACGCAGTATTTT. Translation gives CASRSGDGGRNTQYF.

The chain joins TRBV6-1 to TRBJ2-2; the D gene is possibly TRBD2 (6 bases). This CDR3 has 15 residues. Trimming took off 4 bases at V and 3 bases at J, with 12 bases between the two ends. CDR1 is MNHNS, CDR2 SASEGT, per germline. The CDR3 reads CASSAGVVDTGELFF. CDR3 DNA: TGTGCCAGCAGTGCGGGGGTCGTGGACACCGGGGAGCTGTTTTTT.

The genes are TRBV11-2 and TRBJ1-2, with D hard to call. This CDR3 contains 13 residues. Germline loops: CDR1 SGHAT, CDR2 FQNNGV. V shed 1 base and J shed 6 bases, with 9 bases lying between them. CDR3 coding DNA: TGTGCCAGCAGCTTAGGAACCGAGCATGGCTACACCTTC. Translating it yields CASSLGTEHGYTF.

CDR3 sequence reads: CASSLFALGTGQETQYF. The CDR3 region has the DNA TGTGCCAGCAGTTTGTTTGCTTTAGGGACAGGTCAAGAGACCCAGTACTTC. This chain links TRBV28 with TRBJ2-5; TRBD1 aligns across 8 bases. Germline V gives CDR1 MDHEN, CDR2 SYDVKM. V shed 3 bases, J shed 2 bases, and the junction held 11 bases outside the gene matches. The CDR3 is 17 amino acids. Drawing the rest from reference TRBV28 and TRBJ2-5, the complete variable domain is DVKVTQSSRYLVKRTGEKVFLECVQDMDHENMFWYRQDPGLGLRLIYFSYDVKMKEKGDIPEGYSVSREKKERFSLILESASTNQTSMYLCASSLFALGTGQETQYFGPGTRLLVL.

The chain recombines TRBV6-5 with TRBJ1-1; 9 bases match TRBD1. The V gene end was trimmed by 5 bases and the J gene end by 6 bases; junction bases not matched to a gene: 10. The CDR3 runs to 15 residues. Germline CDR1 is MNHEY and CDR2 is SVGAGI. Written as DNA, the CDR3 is TGTGCCAGCAGTCGCGGCAGGACAGGGGTCCCTGAAGCTTTCTTT. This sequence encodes CASSRGRTGVPEAFF.

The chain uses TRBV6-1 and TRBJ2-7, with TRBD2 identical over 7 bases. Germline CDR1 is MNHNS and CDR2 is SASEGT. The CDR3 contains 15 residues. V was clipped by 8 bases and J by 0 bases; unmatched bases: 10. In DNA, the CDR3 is TGTGCCAGCTTCAGCCTGGGGGGGAACTCCTACGAGCAGTACTTC. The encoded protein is CASFSLGGNSYEQYF.

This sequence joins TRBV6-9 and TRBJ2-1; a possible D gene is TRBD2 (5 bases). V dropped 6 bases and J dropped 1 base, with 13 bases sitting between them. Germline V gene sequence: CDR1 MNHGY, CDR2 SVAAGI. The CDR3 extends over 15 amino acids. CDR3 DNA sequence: TGTGCCAGCAGGCATAGCGATTGTTCCTACAATGAGCAGTTCTTC. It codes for CASRHSDCSYNEQFF.

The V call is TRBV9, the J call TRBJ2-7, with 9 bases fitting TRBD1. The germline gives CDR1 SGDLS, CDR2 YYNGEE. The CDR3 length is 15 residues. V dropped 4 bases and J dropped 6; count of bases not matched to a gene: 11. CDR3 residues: CASSPTLGQGSEQYF. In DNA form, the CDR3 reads TGTGCCAGCAGCCCGACGTTAGGACAGGGGTCCGAGCAGTACTTC.

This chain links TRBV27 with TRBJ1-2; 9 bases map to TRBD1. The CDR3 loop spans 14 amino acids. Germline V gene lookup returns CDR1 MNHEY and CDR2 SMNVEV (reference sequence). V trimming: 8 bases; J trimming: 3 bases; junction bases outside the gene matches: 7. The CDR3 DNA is TGTGCCAGCTCCTCCGGGACAGGGCACTATGGCTACACCTTC. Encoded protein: CASSSGTGHYGYTF.

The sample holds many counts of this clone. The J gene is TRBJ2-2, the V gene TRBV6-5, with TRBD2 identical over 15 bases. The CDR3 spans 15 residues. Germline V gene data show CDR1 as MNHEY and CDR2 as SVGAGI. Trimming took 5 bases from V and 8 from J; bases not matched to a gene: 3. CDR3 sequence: CASSGLAGGPGELFF. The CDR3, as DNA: TGTGCCAGCAGTGGACTAGCGGGAGGGCCGGGGGAGCTGTTTTTT.

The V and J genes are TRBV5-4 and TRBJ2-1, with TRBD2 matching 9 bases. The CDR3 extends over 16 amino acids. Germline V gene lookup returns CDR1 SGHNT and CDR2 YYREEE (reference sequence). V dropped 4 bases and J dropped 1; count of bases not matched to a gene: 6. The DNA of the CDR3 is TGTGCCAGCAGCCGCGGGGGGGCTACGTCCTACAATGAGCAGTTCTTC. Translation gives CASSRGGATSYNEQFF.